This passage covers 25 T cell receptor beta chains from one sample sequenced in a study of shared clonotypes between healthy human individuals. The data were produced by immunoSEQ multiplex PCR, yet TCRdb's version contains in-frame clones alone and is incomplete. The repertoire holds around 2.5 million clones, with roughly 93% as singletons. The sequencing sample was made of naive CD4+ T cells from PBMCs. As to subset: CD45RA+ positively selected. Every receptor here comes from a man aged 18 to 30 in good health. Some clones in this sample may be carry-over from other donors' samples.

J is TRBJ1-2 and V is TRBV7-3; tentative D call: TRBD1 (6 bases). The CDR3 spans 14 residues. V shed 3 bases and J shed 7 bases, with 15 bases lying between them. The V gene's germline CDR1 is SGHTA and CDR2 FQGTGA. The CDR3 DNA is TGTGCCAGCAGCTTCGGGGGCCCGGGCTGTGGCTACACCTTC. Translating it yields CASSFGGPGCGYTF.

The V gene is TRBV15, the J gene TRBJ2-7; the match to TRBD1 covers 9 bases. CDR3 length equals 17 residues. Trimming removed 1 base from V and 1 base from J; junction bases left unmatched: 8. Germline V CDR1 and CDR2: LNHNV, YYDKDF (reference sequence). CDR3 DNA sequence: TGTGCCACCAGCAGAGTCCTGGGACAGGGACCTTCCTACGAGCAGTACTTC. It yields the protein CATSRVLGQGPSYEQYF.

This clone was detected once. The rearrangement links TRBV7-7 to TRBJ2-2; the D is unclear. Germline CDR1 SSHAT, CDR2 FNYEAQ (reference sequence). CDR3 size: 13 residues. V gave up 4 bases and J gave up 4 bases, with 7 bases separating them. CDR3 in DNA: TGTGCCAGCAGCTACGAGGTCACCGGGGAGCTGTTTTTT. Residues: CASSYEVTGELFF.

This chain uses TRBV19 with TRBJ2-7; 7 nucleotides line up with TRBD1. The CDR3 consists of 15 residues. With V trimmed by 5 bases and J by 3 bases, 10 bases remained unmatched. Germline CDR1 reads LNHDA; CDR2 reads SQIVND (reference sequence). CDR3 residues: CASSDADRTIYEQYF. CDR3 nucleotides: TGTGCCAGTAGTGATGCGGACAGGACCATCTACGAGCAGTACTTC.

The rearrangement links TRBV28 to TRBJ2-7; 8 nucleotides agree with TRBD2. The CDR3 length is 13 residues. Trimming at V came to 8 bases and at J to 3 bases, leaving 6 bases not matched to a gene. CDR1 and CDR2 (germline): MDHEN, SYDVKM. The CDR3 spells CASGRGGNYEQYF. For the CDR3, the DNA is TGTGCCAGCGGACGCGGGGGGAACTACGAGCAGTACTTC.

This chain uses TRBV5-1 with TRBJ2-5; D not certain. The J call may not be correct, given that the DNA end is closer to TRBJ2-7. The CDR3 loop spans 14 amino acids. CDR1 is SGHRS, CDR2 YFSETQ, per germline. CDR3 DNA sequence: TGCGCCAGCAGCTTGGACCCAAGCTCCTACGAGCAGTACTTC. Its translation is CASSLDPSSYEQYF.

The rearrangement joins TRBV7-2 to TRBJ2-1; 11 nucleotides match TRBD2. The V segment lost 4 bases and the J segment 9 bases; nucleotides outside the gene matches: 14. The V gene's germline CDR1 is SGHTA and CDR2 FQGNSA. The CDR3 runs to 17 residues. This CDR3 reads CASSYGTSGRRFLEQFF. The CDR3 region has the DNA TGTGCCAGCAGCTATGGGACTAGCGGACGGAGATTTCTTGAGCAGTTCTTC.

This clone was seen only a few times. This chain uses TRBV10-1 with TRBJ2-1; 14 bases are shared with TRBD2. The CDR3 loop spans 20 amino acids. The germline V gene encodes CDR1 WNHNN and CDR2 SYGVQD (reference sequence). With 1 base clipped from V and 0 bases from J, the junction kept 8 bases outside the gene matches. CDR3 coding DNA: TGCGCCAGCAGTGAGTATGGACTAGCGGGAGGACCTAGCTCCTACAATGAGCAGTTCTTC. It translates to CASSEYGLAGGPSSYNEQFF.

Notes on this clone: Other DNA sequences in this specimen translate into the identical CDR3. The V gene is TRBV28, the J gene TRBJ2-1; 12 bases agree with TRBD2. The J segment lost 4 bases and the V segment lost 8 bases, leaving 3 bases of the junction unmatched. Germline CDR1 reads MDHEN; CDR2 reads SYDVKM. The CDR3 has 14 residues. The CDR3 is CASSLAGGYNEQFF. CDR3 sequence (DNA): TGTGCCAGCTCACTAGCGGGAGGATACAATGAGCAGTTCTTC.

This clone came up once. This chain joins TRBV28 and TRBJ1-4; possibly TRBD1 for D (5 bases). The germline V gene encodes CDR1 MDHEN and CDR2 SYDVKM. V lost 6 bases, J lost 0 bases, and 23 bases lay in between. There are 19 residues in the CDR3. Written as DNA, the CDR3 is TGTGCCAGCAGCCCCACCCAGGGAATCCTCTCGACAACTAATGAAAAACTGTTTTTT. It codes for CASSPTQGILSTTNEKLFF. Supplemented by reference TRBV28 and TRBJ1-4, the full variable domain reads DVKVTQSSRYLVKRTGEKVFLECVQDMDHENMFWYRQDPGLGLRLIYFSYDVKMKEKGDIPEGYSVSREKKERFSLILESASTNQTSMYLCASSPTQGILSTTNEKLFFGSGTQLSVL.

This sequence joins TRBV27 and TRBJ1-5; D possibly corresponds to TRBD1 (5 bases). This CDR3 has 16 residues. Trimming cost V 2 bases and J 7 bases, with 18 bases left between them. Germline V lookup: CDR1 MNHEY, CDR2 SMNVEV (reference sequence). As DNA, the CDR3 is TGTGCCAGCAGTTTACGGCTGTCCAGGGCAGGGCAGCCCCAGCATTTT. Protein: CASSLRLSRAGQPQHF.

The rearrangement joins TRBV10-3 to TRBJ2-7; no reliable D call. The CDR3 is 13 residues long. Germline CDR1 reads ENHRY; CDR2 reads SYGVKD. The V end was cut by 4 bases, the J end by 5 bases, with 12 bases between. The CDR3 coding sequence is TGTGCCATCAGTGTGGTTAGAACTGACGAGCAGTACTTC. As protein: CAISVVRTDEQYF.

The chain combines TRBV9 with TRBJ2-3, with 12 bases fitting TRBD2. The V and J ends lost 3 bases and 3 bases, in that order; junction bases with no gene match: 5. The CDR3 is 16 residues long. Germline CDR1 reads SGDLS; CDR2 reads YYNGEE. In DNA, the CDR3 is TGTGCCAGCAGCGCCCGGACTAGCGGGAAAACAGATACGCAGTATTTT. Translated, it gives CASSARTSGKTDTQYF.

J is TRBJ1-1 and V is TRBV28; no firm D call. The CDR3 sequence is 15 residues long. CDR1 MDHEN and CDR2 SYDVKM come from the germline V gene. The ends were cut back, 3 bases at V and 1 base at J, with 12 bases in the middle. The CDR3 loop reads CASSLGSLGNTEAFF. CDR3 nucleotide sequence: TGTGCCAGCAGTTTGGGGAGTCTAGGGAACACTGAAGCTTTCTTT.

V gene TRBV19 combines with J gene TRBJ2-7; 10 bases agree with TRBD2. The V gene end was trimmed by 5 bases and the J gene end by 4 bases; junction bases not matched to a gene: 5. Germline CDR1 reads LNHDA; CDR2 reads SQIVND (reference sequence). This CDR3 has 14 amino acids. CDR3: CASSPRTSGYEQYF. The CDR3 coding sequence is TGTGCCAGTAGTCCGCGGACTAGCGGTTACGAGCAGTACTTC.

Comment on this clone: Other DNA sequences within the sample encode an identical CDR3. CDR3 sequence: CASSPRAGGPYEQYF. The CDR3 bases are TGTGCCAGCAGCCCGCGGGCGGGAGGGCCCTACGAGCAGTACTTC. V is TRBV6-5 and J is TRBJ2-7, with 9 bases identical to TRBD2. The germline CDR1 and CDR2 sequences are MNHEY and SVGAGI. The CDR3 is made up of 15 amino acids. With V trimmed by 6 bases and J by 2 bases, 8 bases remained unmatched.

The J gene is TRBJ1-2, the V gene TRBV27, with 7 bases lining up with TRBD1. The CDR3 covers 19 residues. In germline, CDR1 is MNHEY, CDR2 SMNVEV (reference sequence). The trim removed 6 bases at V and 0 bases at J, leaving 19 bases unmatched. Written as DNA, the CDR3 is TGTGCCAGCAGCCGTGGACTCGGACAGGCCGGAATTACTAACTATGGCTACACCTTC. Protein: CASSRGLGQAGITNYGYTF.

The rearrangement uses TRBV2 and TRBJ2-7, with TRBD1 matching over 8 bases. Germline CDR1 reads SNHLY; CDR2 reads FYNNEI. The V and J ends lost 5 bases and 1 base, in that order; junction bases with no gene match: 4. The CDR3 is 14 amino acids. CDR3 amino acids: CASSTGGVSYEQYF. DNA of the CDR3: TGTGCCAGCAGTACAGGGGGAGTTTCCTACGAGCAGTACTTC.

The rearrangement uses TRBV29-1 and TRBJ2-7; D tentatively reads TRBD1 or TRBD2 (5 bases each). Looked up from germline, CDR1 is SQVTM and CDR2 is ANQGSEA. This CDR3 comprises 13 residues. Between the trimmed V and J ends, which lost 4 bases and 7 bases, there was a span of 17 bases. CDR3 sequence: CSVGGRLLTEQYF. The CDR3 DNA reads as TGCAGCGTTGGGGGACGGCTGCTTACAGAGCAGTACTTC.

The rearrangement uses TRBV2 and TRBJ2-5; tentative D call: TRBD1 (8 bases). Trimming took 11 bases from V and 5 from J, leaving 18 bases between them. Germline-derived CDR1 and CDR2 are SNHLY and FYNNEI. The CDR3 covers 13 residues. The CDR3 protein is CACGGRGQETQYF. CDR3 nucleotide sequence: TGTGCCTGCGGGGGCAGGGGGCAGGAGACCCAGTACTTC. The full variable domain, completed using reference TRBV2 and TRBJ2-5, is EPEVTQTPSHQVTQMGQEVILRCVPISNHLYFYWYRQILGQKVEFLVSFYNNEISEKSEIFDDQFSVERPDGSNFTLKIRSTKLEDSAMYFCACGGRGQETQYFGPGTRLLVL.

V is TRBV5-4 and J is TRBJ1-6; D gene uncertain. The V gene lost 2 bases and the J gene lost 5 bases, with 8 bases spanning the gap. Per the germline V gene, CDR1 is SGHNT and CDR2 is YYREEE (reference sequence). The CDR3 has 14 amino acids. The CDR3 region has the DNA TGTGCCAGCAGCTTTCGGTCTAATAATTCACCCCTCCACTTT. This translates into CASSFRSNNSPLHF.

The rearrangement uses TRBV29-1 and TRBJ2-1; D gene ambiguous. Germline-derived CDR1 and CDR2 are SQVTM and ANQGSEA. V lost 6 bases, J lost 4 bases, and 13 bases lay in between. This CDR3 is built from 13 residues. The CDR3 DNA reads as TGCAGCGTCGCCCGGACGGAATACAATGAGCAGTTCTTC. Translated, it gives CSVARTEYNEQFF.

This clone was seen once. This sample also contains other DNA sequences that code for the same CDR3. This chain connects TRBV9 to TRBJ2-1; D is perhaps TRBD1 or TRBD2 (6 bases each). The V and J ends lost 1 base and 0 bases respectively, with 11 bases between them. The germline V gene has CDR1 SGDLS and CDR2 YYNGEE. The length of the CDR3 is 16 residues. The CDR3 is CASSVRGDSSYNEQFF. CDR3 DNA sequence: TGTGCCAGCAGCGTAAGGGGGGATAGCTCCTACAATGAGCAGTTCTTC.

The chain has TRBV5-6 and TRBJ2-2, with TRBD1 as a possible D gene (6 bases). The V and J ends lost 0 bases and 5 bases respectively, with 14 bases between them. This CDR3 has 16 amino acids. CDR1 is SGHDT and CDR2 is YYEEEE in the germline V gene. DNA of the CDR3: TGTGCCAGCAGCTTGGACGGACAGTTTTTTACCGGGGAGCTGTTTTTT. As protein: CASSLDGQFFTGELFF.

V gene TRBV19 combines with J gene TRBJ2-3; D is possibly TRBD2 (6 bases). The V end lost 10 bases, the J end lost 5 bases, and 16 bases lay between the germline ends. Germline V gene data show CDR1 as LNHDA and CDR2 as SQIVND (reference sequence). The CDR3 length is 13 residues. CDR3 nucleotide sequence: TGTGCCACCCGAGGGCAGGGAGGAGATACGCAGTATTTT. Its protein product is CATRGQGGDTQYF. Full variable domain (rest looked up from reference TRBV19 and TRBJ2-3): DGGITQSPKYLFRKEGQNVTLSCEQNLNHDAMYWYRQDPGQGLRLIYYSQIVNDFQKGDIAEGYSVSREKKESFPLTVTSAQKNPTAFYLCATRGQGGDTQYFGPGTRLTVL.